Following are 3 T cell receptor beta chains from one sample sequenced in a study of cytomegalovirus exposure and HLA in healthy donors. The primer mix had 60 Vbeta and 13 Jbeta primers. Assay: immunoSEQ multiplex PCR; the TCRdb copy retains only in-frame clones and omits some. The sample consists of 150,000 to 200,000 clones, roughly 77% of them appearing once. The specimen sequenced was PBMCs. These receptors all come from a woman between 45 and 60 years old in good health and CMV-seronegative.

The V and J genes are TRBV28 and TRBJ2-7, with TRBD1 identical over 10 bases. Germline V lookup: CDR1 MDHEN, CDR2 SYDVKM. V dropped 1 base and J dropped 2; count of bases not matched to a gene: 2. The CDR3 has 15 amino acids. The CDR3: CASSLLGTGAYEQYF. CDR3 bases: TGTGCCAGCAGTTTATTAGGGACAGGGGCCTACGAGCAGTACTTC.

V usage is TRBV2 and J usage is TRBJ2-1; 7 bases line up with TRBD2. After removal of 6 bases from V and 3 bases from J, the junction contained 8 bases not matched to a gene. This CDR3 has 15 amino acids. CDR1 is SNHLY, CDR2 FYNNEI, per germline. CDR3 DNA sequence: TGTGCCAGCAGCGCACTTCCTAGCGGCTACAATGAGCAGTTCTTC. The encoded protein is CASSALPSGYNEQFF.

V gene TRBV7-3 combines with J gene TRBJ2-3; no definite D call. The CDR3 consists of 15 residues. CDR1 and CDR2 from the germline V gene are SGHTA and FQGTGA. Trimming cost V 3 bases and J 3 bases, with 13 bases left between them. This CDR3 is CASSFGVGGTDTQYF. The CDR3 DNA sequence: TGTGCCAGCAGCTTCGGAGTCGGTGGGACAGATACGCAGTATTTT.